This T cell receptor beta chain was sequenced during a study of early T cells in non-severe SARS-CoV-2 infection. Background on the study: Chains were unpaired, as sequencing was done on bulk RNA from unsorted whole blood.

Study outcomes and limitations: The matching step, a VDJdb search, favored anti-spike CD8 responses and missed private and CD4 specificities.

The CDR3 runs to 13 residues. CDR1 SQVTM and CDR2 ANQGSEA come from the germline V gene. Deletions cut 3 bases from V and 6 bases from J, with 12 bases between. This clonotype showed up many times. Its antigen is not identified. In the library, individual cDNA molecules carried attached unique molecular identifiers. TCRdb redid the calling of the 5' RACE reads with MiXCR, one entry per CDR3 protein. The table lists about 40,000 distinct CDR3 sequences, roughly 4.3% of them singletons, with around 5% in the top ten. The receptor comes from an adult who was a healthcare worker with PCR-confirmed SARS-CoV-2 infection or an uninfected control (not recorded which). V gene TRBV29-1 combines with J gene TRBJ2-1; possible D gene TRBD2, 5 bases. Sequencing used whole blood. Here the CDR3 DNA reads TGCAGCGTTGATCCCGGGGTCAGCAATGAGCAGTTCTTC. This gives the protein CSVDPGVSNEQFF.